These 18 T cell receptor beta chains were sequenced from one sample in a study of blood T cell repertoires in COVID-19. The method was immunoSEQ multiplex PCR; TCRdb's version includes in-frame clones alone and lacks a portion of them. Of about 210,000 clones in the sample, 90% to 95% were seen once. Sequencing was done on a sample of peripheral blood. These TCRs come from a man aged 30-40 years with acute or convalescent COVID-19.

This chain uses TRBV6-5 with TRBJ1-5, with TRBD1 matching 8 bases. This CDR3 has 13 amino acids. J was trimmed by 7 bases and V by 7 bases; bases with no gene match: 6. Germline CDR1 is MNHEY and CDR2 is SVGAGI. CDR3 in DNA: TGTGCCAGCAAGGCGACAGGGGCCCAGCCCCAGCATTTT. It yields the protein CASKATGAQPQHF.

The CDR3 DNA reads TGTGCCTGGAGTGTACATAGCGGGAATACAGATACGCAGTATTTT. Its translation: CAWSVHSGNTDTQYF. The chain combines TRBV30 with TRBJ2-3; 8 bases are shared with TRBD2. Germline values: CDR1 GTSNPN, CDR2 SVGIG (reference sequence). The CDR3 runs to 15 residues. V lost 0 bases and J lost 3; bases outside the gene matches: 5. The full variable domain, rest sourced from reference TRBV30 and TRBJ2-3, is SQTIHQWPATLVQPVGSPLSLECTVEGTSNPNLYWYRQAAGRGLQLLFYSVGIGQISSEVPQNLSASRPQDRQFILSSKKLLLSDSGFYLCAWSVHSGNTDTQYFGPGTRLTVL.

The sample holds many counts of this clone. The V gene is TRBV4-2, the J gene TRBJ2-2, with D tentatively TRBD2 (7 bases). The CDR3 totals 17 residues. The germline V gene encodes CDR1 LGHNA and CDR2 YNFKEQ. V lost 3 bases and J 2 bases, leaving 16 bases between the germline ends. CDR3 amino acids: CASSQGAGLDNTGELFF. The CDR3 coding sequence is TGTGCCAGCAGCCAGGGGGCCGGACTAGATAACACCGGGGAGCTGTTTTTT.

This clone was seen a few times. The V and J genes are TRBV5-4 and TRBJ1-2; no clear D. This CDR3 is built from 12 residues. With 2 bases removed from V and 8 bases from J, the gap between germline ends came to 10 bases. Germline loops: CDR1 SGHNT, CDR2 YYREEE (reference sequence). DNA of the CDR3: TGTGCCAGCAGCTTTGGGCCCTGGGGCTACACCTTC. Translating gives CASSFGPWGYTF.

CDR3 coding DNA: TGTGCTAGTGGTTTTACAGGGAATGAAGATACGCAGTATTTT. Its protein is CASGFTGNEDTQYF. The chain links TRBV12-5 to TRBJ2-3; a weak D match, TRBD1 (6 bases). Germline V gene lookup returns CDR1 LGHNT and CDR2 FRNRAP. Trimming left V 3 bases short and J 5 bases short, with 12 bases between. The CDR3 is 14 residues long. The full variable domain, rest sourced from reference TRBV12-5 and TRBJ2-3, is DARVTQTPRHKVTEMGQEVTMRCQPILGHNTVFWYRQTMMQGLELLAYFRNRAPLDDSGMPKDRFSAEMPDATLATLKIQPSEPRDSAVYFCASGFTGNEDTQYFGPGTRLTVL.

This chain joins TRBV28 and TRBJ1-4; no reliable D call. The germline V and J ends were trimmed by 6 bases and 8 bases, with 22 bases remaining between them. The CDR3 runs 16 residues. CDR1 and CDR2 (germline): MDHEN, SYDVKM. The CDR3 spells CASRPEITATGEKLFF. CDR3 sequence (DNA): TGTGCCAGCAGGCCGGAAATAACCGCGACGGGGGAAAAACTGTTTTTT.

The gene calls are TRBV5-1 and TRBJ1-3; TRBD1 aligns across 7 bases. With 1 base clipped from V and 0 bases from J, the junction kept 13 bases outside the gene matches. Germline values: CDR1 SGHRS, CDR2 YFSETQ. CDR3 length: 19 amino acids. The CDR3 reads CASSLTGAGISNSGNTIYF. The CDR3 coding sequence is TGCGCCAGCAGCTTGACAGGGGCTGGTATTTCGAACTCTGGAAACACCATATATTTT.

The chain has TRBV6-4 and TRBJ2-1; the D gene is possibly TRBD2 (6 bases). The CDR3 covers 15 residues. Trimming removed 0 bases at V and 6 bases at J, with 12 bases between. Germline CDR1 and CDR2: MRHNA and SNTAGT. The CDR3 DNA sequence: TGTGCCAGCAGTGACTCCCCCGGGGAGGCCAATGAGCAGTTCTTC. Protein: CASSDSPGEANEQFF.

The genes are TRBV18 and TRBJ2-1, with 12 bases fitting TRBD2. The CDR3 sequence is 15 residues long. After removal of 3 bases from V and 9 bases from J, the junction contained 6 bases not matched to a gene. CDR1 KGHSH and CDR2 LQKENI come from the germline V gene. CDR3 residues: CASSPPSGGGSEQFF. Here the CDR3 DNA reads TGTGCCAGCTCACCTCCTAGCGGGGGGGGTAGTGAGCAGTTCTTC.

This clone was detected only once. The chain links TRBV24-1 to TRBJ1-5, with TRBD1 identical over 7 bases. Germline CDR1 KGHDR, CDR2 SFDVKD. CDR3 length: 16 amino acids. V dropped 5 bases and J dropped 3; count of bases not matched to a gene: 9. The CDR3 sequence is CATSVRGQPPNQPQHF. In DNA form, the CDR3 reads TGTGCCACCAGTGTGAGGGGGCAGCCACCCAATCAGCCCCAGCATTTT.

This clone occurred once. The rearrangement links TRBV12-2 to TRBJ2-7; the table's D call, TRBD1, has no DNA check behind it. TRBV12-2 represents a pseudogene. CDR3 size: 16 residues. The CDR3 sequence is CASRKGPGALIGEQYF. DNA of the CDR3: TGTGCAAGTCGAAAGGGGCCAGGGGCGCTTATCGGCGAGCAGTACTTC.

V and J are TRBV28 and TRBJ2-5; the D gene is possibly TRBD2 (5 bases). Deletions cut 4 bases from V and 5 bases from J, with 14 bases between. The germline V gene has CDR1 MDHEN and CDR2 SYDVKM. The CDR3 runs to 14 residues. For the CDR3, the DNA is TGTGCCAGCAGTTCCGCTGAGGGCCGGGAGACCCAGTACTTC. Its translation: CASSSAEGRETQYF.

V is TRBV27 and J is TRBJ2-7, with 8 positions matching TRBD1. After removal of 2 bases from V and 5 bases from J, the junction contained 2 bases not matched to a gene. CDR3 length equals 13 residues. Germline V gives CDR1 MNHEY, CDR2 SMNVEV (reference sequence). CDR3 loop: CASSLQGANEQYF. CDR3 sequence (DNA): TGTGCCAGCAGTTTACAGGGGGCAAACGAGCAGTACTTC.

A single count supports this clone. The V and J genes are TRBV5-1 and TRBJ1-2; 8 bases are a match to TRBD1. V gave up 3 bases and J gave up 0 bases; unmatched junction bases: 7. Germline-derived CDR1 and CDR2 are SGHRS and YFSETQ. The CDR3 runs 16 residues. CDR3 nucleotides: TGCGCCAGCAGCTCCGGGACAGGAGCAGCTAACTATGGCTACACCTTC. Translated: CASSSGTGAANYGYTF.

The gene calls are TRBV15 and TRBJ1-1, with D hard to call. The CDR3 is 14 amino acids. V lost 5 bases to trimming and J lost 4 bases, with 14 bases between them. Germline CDR1 LNHNV, CDR2 YYDKDF (reference sequence). The CDR3, as DNA: TGTGCCACCAGCGTCGAACTCCGAAGCACTGAAGCTTTCTTT. Its protein is CATSVELRSTEAFF. Filled out from reference TRBV15 and TRBJ1-1, the complete variable domain reads DAMVIQNPRYQVTQFGKPVTLSCSQTLNHNVMYWYQQKSSQAPKLLFHYYDKDFNNEADTPDNFQSRRPNTSFCFLDIRSPGLGDTAMYLCATSVELRSTEAFFGQGTRLTVV.

The rearrangement links TRBV24-1 to TRBJ2-7; TRBD1 aligns across 10 bases. V trimming: 3 bases; J trimming: 5 bases; junction bases outside the gene matches: 6. Germline V lookup: CDR1 KGHDR, CDR2 SFDVKD. The CDR3 contains 15 residues. The CDR3 bases are TGTGCCACCAGTGATCCCCGGGACAGGGGAAACGAGCAGTACTTC. This sequence encodes CATSDPRDRGNEQYF.

V and J are TRBV7-9 and TRBJ1-2, with D perhaps matching TRBD1 (5 bases). The germline V gene encodes CDR1 SEHNR and CDR2 FQNEAQ (reference sequence). V lost 5 bases and J lost 8, with 30 bases in between. The CDR3 extends over 18 amino acids. This CDR3 reads CASSDSIGTQGRGGGYTF. The CDR3 DNA follows: TGTGCCAGCAGCGACTCTATTGGGACGCAGGGTCGGGGAGGCGGCTACACCTTC.

V and J are TRBV19 and TRBJ1-5; possibly TRBD1 for D (5 bases). The V gene lost 7 bases and the J gene lost 3 bases, with 13 bases spanning the gap. CDR1 is LNHDA, CDR2 SQIVND, per germline (reference sequence). This CDR3 spans 14 amino acids. The CDR3 here is CASTAQAINQPQHF. CDR3 DNA sequence: TGTGCCAGTACCGCACAGGCGATCAATCAGCCCCAGCATTTT.